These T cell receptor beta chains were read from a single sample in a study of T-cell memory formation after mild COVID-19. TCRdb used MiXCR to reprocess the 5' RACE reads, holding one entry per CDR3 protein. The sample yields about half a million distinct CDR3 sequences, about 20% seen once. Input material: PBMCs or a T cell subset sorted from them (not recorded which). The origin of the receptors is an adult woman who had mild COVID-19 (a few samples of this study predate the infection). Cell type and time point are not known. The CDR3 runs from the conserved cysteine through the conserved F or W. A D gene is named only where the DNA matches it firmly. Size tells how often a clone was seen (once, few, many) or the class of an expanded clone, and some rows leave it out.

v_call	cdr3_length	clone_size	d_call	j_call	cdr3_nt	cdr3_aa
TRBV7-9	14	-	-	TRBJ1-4	TGTGCCAGCAGCTTAGGACTAAGAGGTGAAAAACTGTTTTTT	CASSLGLRGEKLFF
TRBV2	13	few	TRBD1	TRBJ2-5	TGTGCCAGCAAGGGGGCAGTACAAGAGACCCAGTACTTC	CASKGAVQETQYF
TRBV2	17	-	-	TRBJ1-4	TGTGCCAGCAGTGAAGCGGGTAGTGGAGGGACTAATGAAAAACTGTTTTTT	CASSEAGSGGTNEKLFF
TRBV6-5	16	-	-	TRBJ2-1	TGTGCCAGCAGTTACGTCCAGACTGACACGGTAAATGAGCAGTTCTTC	CASSYVQTDTVNEQFF
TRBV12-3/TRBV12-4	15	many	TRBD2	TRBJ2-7	TGTGCCAGCAGTCCAATAGCGGGGGACTCCTACGAGCAGTACTTC	CASSPIAGDSYEQYF
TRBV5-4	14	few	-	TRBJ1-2	TGTGCCAGCAGTACGATGGGCGCGGACTATGGCTACACCTTC	CASSTMGADYGYTF
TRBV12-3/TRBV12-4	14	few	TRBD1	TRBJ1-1	TGTGCCAGCAGGTTGGACAGGGTGGTTCCTGAAGCTTTCTTT	CASRLDRVVPEAFF
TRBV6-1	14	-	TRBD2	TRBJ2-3	TGTGCCAGCAGTGAAGCGGGAGGGTTAGATACGCAGTATTTT	CASSEAGGLDTQYF
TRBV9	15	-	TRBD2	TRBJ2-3	TGTGCCAGCAGCGCCCACGGCGGGGGGGCAGATACGCAGTATTTT	CASSAHGGGADTQYF
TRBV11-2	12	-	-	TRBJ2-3	TGTGCCAGCACCTATTCGGGAGATACGCAGTATTTT	CASTYSGDTQYF
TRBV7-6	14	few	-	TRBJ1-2	TGTGCCAGCAGCTTGGGGGTGGGCGGCTATGGCTACACCTTC	CASSLGVGGYGYTF
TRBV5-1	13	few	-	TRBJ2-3	TGCGCCAGGGACCATAGGGCCACAGATACGCAGTATTTT	CARDHRATDTQYF
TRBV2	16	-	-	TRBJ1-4	TGTGCCAGCAGTGGGGGACATCTCCGTCTCGATGAAAAACTGTTTTTT	CASSGGHLRLDEKLFF
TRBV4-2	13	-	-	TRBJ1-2	TGTGCCAGCAGCCAAGCCGGGTACGGTGGCTACACCTTC	CASSQAGYGGYTF
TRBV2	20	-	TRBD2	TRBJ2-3	TGTGCCAGCAGTGAAGTCGTGACTAGCGGGGGGCGACCTAGCACAGATACGCAGTATTTT	CASSEVVTSGGRPSTDTQYF
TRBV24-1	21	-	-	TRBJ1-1	TGTGCCACCAGTGATTTGGTTACACTGGGGGATTGTGGGATCAGACACACTGAAGCTTTCTTT	CATSDLVTLGDCGIRHTEAFF
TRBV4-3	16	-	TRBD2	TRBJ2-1	TGCGCCAGCAGCCAAGAACCAGCGGGAGGGCTCCATGAGCAGTTCTTC	CASSQEPAGGLHEQFF
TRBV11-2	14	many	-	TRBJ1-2	TGTGCCAGCAGCTTAACCAGGACTAACTATGGCTACACCTTC	CASSLTRTNYGYTF
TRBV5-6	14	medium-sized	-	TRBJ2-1	TGTGCCAGCAGCTCCGACGGTAGCTACAATGAGCAGTTCTTC	CASSSDGSYNEQFF
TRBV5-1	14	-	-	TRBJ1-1	TGCGCCAGCAGCGCAGATAGGATGAACACTGAAGCTTTCTTT	CASSADRMNTEAFF
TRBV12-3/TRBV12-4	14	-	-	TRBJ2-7	TGTGCCAGCACCGGGGGGCTCCCCTCCTACGAGCAGTACTTC	CASTGGLPSYEQYF
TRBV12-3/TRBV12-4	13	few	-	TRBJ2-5	TGTGCCAGCAGTTTTGCGGGTTCGGAGACCCAGTACTTC	CASSFAGSETQYF
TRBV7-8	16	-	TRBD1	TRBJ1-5	TGTGCCAGCAGTTCAGACAGGGCACCTAGCAATCAGCCCCAGCATTTT	CASSSDRAPSNQPQHF
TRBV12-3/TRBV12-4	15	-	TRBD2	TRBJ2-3	TGTGCCAGCAGAATAGCGGGTAACCCCACAGATACGCAGTATTTT	CASRIAGNPTDTQYF
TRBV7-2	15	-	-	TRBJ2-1	TGTGCCAGCAGCTTCAATAGCGGTACTTACAATGAGCAGTTCTTC	CASSFNSGTYNEQFF
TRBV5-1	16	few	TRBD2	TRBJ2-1	TGCGCCAGCAGCTCATTGAGCGGGGGTACAACCCATGAGCAGTTCTTC	CASSSLSGGTTHEQFF
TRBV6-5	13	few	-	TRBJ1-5	TGTGCCAGCCGACTGGGTAGGGGGCAGCCCCAGCATTTT	CASRLGRGQPQHF
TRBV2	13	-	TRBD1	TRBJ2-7	TGTGCCAGCAGTGAAGGGACAGGGGGCGCCGAGTACTTC	CASSEGTGGAEYF
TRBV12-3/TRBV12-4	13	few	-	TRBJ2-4	TGTGCCAGCAGTTCACTCTCAGAAAACATTCAGTACTTC	CASSSLSENIQYF
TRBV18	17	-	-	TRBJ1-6	TGTGCCAGCTTCCAGAGGGCCGGCGGCTCCTATAATTCACCCCTCCACTTT	CASFQRAGGSYNSPLHF
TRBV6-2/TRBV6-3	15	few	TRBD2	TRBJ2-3	TGTGCCAGCAGTAGACTAGCGGCGATCAGAGATACGCAGTATTTT	CASSRLAAIRDTQYF
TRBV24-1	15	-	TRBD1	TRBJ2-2	TGTGCCACCAGGCCTGACAGGGGGGACACCGGGGAGCTGTTTTTT	CATRPDRGDTGELFF
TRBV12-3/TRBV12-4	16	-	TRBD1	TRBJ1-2	TGTGCCAGCAGTCCCCATCGGGACAGGAGTAACTATGGCTACACCTTC	CASSPHRDRSNYGYTF
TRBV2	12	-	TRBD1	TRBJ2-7	TGTGCCAGCAGTCCAGGGGGCAACGAGCAGTACTTC	CASSPGGNEQYF
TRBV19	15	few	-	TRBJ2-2	TGTGCCAGTAGAGGGTCGGACCTAGGGCCCGGGGAGCTGTTTTTT	CASRGSDLGPGELFF
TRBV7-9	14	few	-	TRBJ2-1	TGTGCCAGCAGCTTAGATCTTTTGTTTTCTGAGCAGTTCTTC	CASSLDLLFSEQFF
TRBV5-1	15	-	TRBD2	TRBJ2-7	TGCGCCAGCAGGACAGAGACTAGCGGGGCCTACGAGCAGTACTTC	CASRTETSGAYEQYF
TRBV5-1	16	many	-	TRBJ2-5	TGCGCCAGCAGCTTGGGAGGAGCGGCCCAGCAAGAGACCCAGTACTTC	CASSLGGAAQQETQYF
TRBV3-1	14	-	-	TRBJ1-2	TGTGCCAGCAGCCAAGTCCGCCATTCCGGTGGCTACACCTTC	CASSQVRHSGGYTF
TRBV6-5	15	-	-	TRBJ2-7	TGTGCCAGCAGTCCCGGAAACAGGTTACCCTACGAGCAGTACTTC	CASSPGNRLPYEQYF
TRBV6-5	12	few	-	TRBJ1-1	TGTGCCAGCAGTTCACCGGGCGAGGAAACTTTCTTT	CASSSPGEETFF
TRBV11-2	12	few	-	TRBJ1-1	TGTGCCAGCAGCGAAGGAGGTTCTGAAGCTTTCTTT	CASSEGGSEAFF
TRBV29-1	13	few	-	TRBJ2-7	TGCAGCGCCCAGGACCGAGGAATCTACGAGCAGTACTTC	CSAQDRGIYEQYF
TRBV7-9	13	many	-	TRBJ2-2	TGTGCCAGCAAGACCCCTAACACCGGGGAGCTGTTTTTT	CASKTPNTGELFF
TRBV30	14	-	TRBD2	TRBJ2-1	TGTGCCTGGAGTGACCTCGGGGGGGCCGGTGAGCAGTTCTTC	CAWSDLGGAGEQFF
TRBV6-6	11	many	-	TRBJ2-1	TGTGCCACCTCTAGAAACAATGAGCAGTTCTTC	CATSRNNEQFF
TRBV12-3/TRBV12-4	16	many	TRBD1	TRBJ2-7	TGTGCCAGCAGTGCTCTTACCGGGACAGGGGCCCGGGAGCAGTACTTC	CASSALTGTGAREQYF
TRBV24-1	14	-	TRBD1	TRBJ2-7	TGTGCCACCAGTTGGGGACAGGACTCCTACGAGCAGTACTTC	CATSWGQDSYEQYF
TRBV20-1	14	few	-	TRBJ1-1	TGCAGTGCTAACCGTGGCAGGGCGACTCCTGAAGCTTTCTTT	CSANRGRATPEAFF
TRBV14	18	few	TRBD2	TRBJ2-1	TGTGCCAGCAGCCGGGGACTAGCGGGGGGGCCCTCCTACAATGAGCAGTTCTTC	CASSRGLAGGPSYNEQFF
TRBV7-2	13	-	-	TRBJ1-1	TGTGCCAGCAGCTTAGTTACTGGCAGCGAAGCTTTCTTT	CASSLVTGSEAFF
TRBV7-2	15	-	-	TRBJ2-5	TGTGCCAGCAGCTTAGCTCTAGCTGAGGGGGAGACCCAGTACTTC	CASSLALAEGETQYF
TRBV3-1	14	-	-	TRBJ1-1	TGTGCCAGCAGCCAAGATGGAATCGGGGGGCCCGCTTTCTTT	CASSQDGIGGPAFF
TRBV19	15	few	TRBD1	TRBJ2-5	TGTGCCAGTAGTATGAGGACAGGGTTGGGGGAGACCCAGTACTTC	CASSMRTGLGETQYF